One sample yielded the 5 T cell receptor beta chains listed below, sequenced in a study of vaccination and CD4 T cells after COVID-19. Treatment: approximately 9-day PBMC culture with coronavirus spike peptide pools or control peptides (ViraFEST assay). Sequencing of DNA taken from cultured CD4+ T cells relied on the Oncomine TCR Beta short-read assay. In TCRdb, the PCR reads were re-called with MiXCR into one record per CDR3 protein. The sample shows several thousand distinct CDR3 sequences, 55% of them seen only once. These TCRs' antigens remain unknown. The sequenced sample was CD4+ T cells from blood, cultured in vitro. The receptors were sampled from a human donor who had recovered from COVID-19.

This clonotype appeared a few times. The V gene is TRBV28, the J gene TRBJ1-2, with 12 bases that match TRBD1. CDR1 is MDHEN, CDR2 SYDVKM, per germline. The trim removed 4 bases at V and 4 bases at J, leaving 10 bases unmatched. The length of the CDR3 is 17 residues. CDR3 bases: TGTGCCAGCAGTTCTTCAGGGACAGGGGGCTGGAGCTATGGCTACACCTTC. Protein sequence: CASSSSGTGGWSYGYTF.

The chain recombines TRBV6-5 with TRBJ1-2, with D unresolved. Trimming shortened V by 2 bases and J by 1 base, and 5 bases separated the two germline ends. Germline loops: CDR1 MNHEY, CDR2 SVGAGI. This CDR3 is built from 13 residues. CDR3 amino acids: CASSYGINYGYTF. CDR3 coding DNA: TGTGCCAGCAGTTACGGAATTAACTATGGCTACACCTTC.

V is TRBV30 and J is TRBJ1-2, with D perhaps matching TRBD1 (5 bases). The germline V gene encodes CDR1 GTSNPN and CDR2 SVGIG (reference sequence). The CDR3 is 16 residues long. V dropped 1 base and J dropped 7 bases, with 22 bases sitting between them. The CDR3 sequence: CAWSERGAFVTRGYTF. The CDR3 DNA sequence: TGTGCCTGGAGTGAAAGGGGCGCATTCGTAACTCGTGGCTACACCTTC.

This clonotype is judged medium-sized. The chain recombines TRBV6-1 with TRBJ1-5; 11 positions match TRBD1. The length of the CDR3 is 15 residues. After removal of 3 bases from V and 6 bases from J, the junction contained 4 bases not matched to a gene. Germline V gene sequence: CDR1 MNHNS, CDR2 SASEGT. The CDR3 spells CASSDGQGAIQPQHF. Written as DNA, the CDR3 is TGTGCCAGCAGTGATGGACAGGGGGCGATTCAGCCCCAGCATTTT.

The rearrangement joins TRBV2 to TRBJ2-5; TRBD2 matches 12 bases. V shed 3 bases and J 5 bases; nucleotides not matched to a gene: 7. The CDR3 is 16 residues long. CDR1 is SNHLY and CDR2 is FYNNEI in the germline V gene. In nucleotides, the CDR3 is TGTGCCAGCAGTGAGGGGACTAGCGGGTTTAGGGAGACCCAGTACTTC. Its protein is CASSEGTSGFRETQYF.